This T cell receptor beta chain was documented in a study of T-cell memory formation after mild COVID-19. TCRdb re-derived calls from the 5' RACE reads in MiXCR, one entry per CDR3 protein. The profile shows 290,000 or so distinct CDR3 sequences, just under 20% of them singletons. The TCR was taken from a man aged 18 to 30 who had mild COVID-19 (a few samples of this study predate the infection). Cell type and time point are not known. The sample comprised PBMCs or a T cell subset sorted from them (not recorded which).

In DNA form, the CDR3 reads TGCGCCAGCAGCTTGGGCGACAGGGCTGAAGCTTTCTTT. Its protein is CASSLGDRAEAFF. This sequence joins TRBV5-1 and TRBJ1-1, with TRBD1 matching 7 bases. The CDR3 totals 13 residues. Germline V CDR1 and CDR2: SGHRS, YFSETQ. V shed 0 bases, J shed 6 bases, and the junction held 2 bases outside the gene matches.